The 6 T cell receptor beta chains presented below share a single source sample, sequenced in a study of blood T cell repertoires in COVID-19. Sequenced by immunoSEQ multiplex PCR; TCRdb stores in-frame clones only, minus some. The sample holds around 270,000 clones, roughly 86% seen once. The sequencing input was peripheral blood. The receptors were sampled from a woman in her sixties with COVID-19, enrolled during active disease.

Ten or more counts support this clone. V gene TRBV28 combines with J gene TRBJ1-1; 7 nucleotides match TRBD1. This CDR3 has 16 residues. Looked up from germline, CDR1 is MDHEN and CDR2 is SYDVKM. V dropped 2 bases and J dropped 0; count of bases not matched to a gene: 6. The CDR3 nucleotides read TGTGCCAGCAGTTTAAAAACAGGGGTTTTGAACACTGAAGCTTTCTTT. It is translated as CASSLKTGVLNTEAFF.

This chain links TRBV14 with TRBJ1-2; D may be TRBD1 (5 bases). There are 14 residues in the CDR3. The V and J ends lost 2 bases and 2 bases respectively, with 9 bases between them. Germline V CDR1 and CDR2: SGHDN, FVKESK. CDR3 nucleotide sequence: TGTGCCAGCAGCCAATGGAAGGGGAACTATGGCTACACCTTC. Protein product: CASSQWKGNYGYTF.

This chain links TRBV30 with TRBJ2-7, with D possibly being TRBD2 (5 bases). CDR3 length: 13 residues. The germline gives CDR1 GTSNPN, CDR2 SVGIG (reference sequence). The V end was cut by 3 bases, the J end by 7 bases, with 16 bases between. CDR3 DNA: TGTGCCTGGAGAGGAGCCGTAACGGGGGAGCAGTACTTC. Amino acid sequence: CAWRGAVTGEQYF. Variable domain in full (rest from reference TRBV30 and TRBJ2-7): SQTIHQWPATLVQPVGSPLSLECTVEGTSNPNLYWYRQAAGRGLQLLFYSVGIGQISSEVPQNLSASRPQDRQFILSSKKLLLSDSGFYLCAWRGAVTGEQYFGPGTRLTVT.

In DNA, the CDR3 is TGCGCCACCAAGAGTAGCGGGGGCTCCTACGAGCAGTACTTC. Translation gives CATKSSGGSYEQYF. The chain joins TRBV5-1 to TRBJ2-7; 9 bases map to TRBD2. This CDR3 has 14 residues. Germline V lookup: CDR1 SGHRS, CDR2 YFSETQ. Losses at the gene ends were 9 bases for V and 0 bases for J; bases not matched to a gene: 7.

The chain has TRBV7-9 and TRBJ1-3; TRBD1 aligns across 7 bases. The J segment lost 1 base and the V segment lost 0 bases, leaving 3 bases of the junction unmatched. Germline CDR1 reads SEHNR; CDR2 reads FQNEAQ (reference sequence). This CDR3 comprises 16 residues. The CDR3 coding sequence is TGTGCCAGCAGCTTAGCAGGGGGCGGGTCTGGAAACACCATATATTTT. Its protein product is CASSLAGGGSGNTIYF.

This chain uses TRBV4-3 with TRBJ1-3; D may be TRBD1 (5 bases). CDR3 length: 16 residues. V was cut by 0 bases and J by 4 bases, with 13 bases left in between. Germline lookup yields CDR1 LGHNA and CDR2 YSLEER. The CDR3 spells CASSQDRARAGNTIYF. DNA for the CDR3: TGCGCCAGCAGCCAAGATCGGGCCAGGGCCGGAAACACCATATATTTT.